Shown below are 29 T cell receptor beta chains from a single sample sequenced in a study of T cell repertoires in cytomegalovirus infection. The antigens these receptors bind are not known. TCRdb analysed the reads with MiXCR anew, one entry per CDR3 protein. The sample yields around 430,000 distinct CDR3 sequences, more than 40% seen once. The sample here was cultured PBMCs, taken from culture after CMV antigen stimulation. The source of these receptors is a human donor in good health (CMV status not recorded). Some clones in this sample may be carry-over from other donors' samples.

This rearrangement joins TRBV12-3 or TRBV12-4 to TRBJ2-7; no clear D. CDR3 length: 15 residues. The V end lost 1 base, the J end lost 0 bases, and 10 bases lay between the germline ends. The CDR3 sequence: CASSLVGALSYEQYF. In DNA form, the CDR3 reads TGTGCCAGCAGTTTAGTTGGAGCCCTCTCCTACGAGCAGTACTTC.

As to this clonotype: Germline is not matched at one junction end, which may reflect a read error. The chain has TRBV4-1 and TRBJ1-1; TRBD1 might be the D (5 bases). The CDR3 loop spans 17 amino acids. Germline V gene lookup returns CDR1 MGHRA and CDR2 YSYEKL. CDR3 in amino acids: CASSQDPQGGGTTEAFF. CDR3 in DNA: TGTGCCAGCAGCCAAGATCCCCAGGGTGGGGGGACCACTGAAGCTTTCTTT.

The gene calls are TRBV7-6 and TRBJ2-7; the match to TRBD2 covers 14 bases. J was trimmed by 12 bases and V by 6 bases; bases with no gene match: 10. The CDR3 runs 14 residues. CDR1 is SGHVS, CDR2 FNYEAQ, per germline. The CDR3 region has the DNA TGTGCCAGCAGTCGACTAGCGGGAGGGTGTAAGGGGTACTTC. Translated, it gives CASSRLAGGCKGYF.

The chain links TRBV4-1 to TRBJ2-2; D is unresolved. The germline V gene encodes CDR1 MGHRA and CDR2 YSYEKL. This CDR3 spans 18 amino acids. Trimming took off 0 bases at V and 8 bases at J, with 22 bases between the two ends. DNA for the CDR3: TGCGCCAGCAGCCAAGATTTGGGCGGACCCGAAATGGGTGGGGAGCTGTTTTTT. As protein: CASSQDLGGPEMGGELFF.

The chain uses TRBV28 and TRBJ2-7, with D hard to call. This CDR3 is 16 amino acids long. The V end lost 5 bases, the J end lost 3 bases, and 20 bases lay between the germline ends. From germline, CDR1 is MDHEN and CDR2 SYDVKM. The CDR3 loop is CASSADRVMILYEQYF. The CDR3 bases are TGTGCCAGCAGTGCGGACCGGGTCATGATCCTCTACGAGCAGTACTTC.

The chain has TRBV7-2 and TRBJ2-1; TRBD2 agrees at 8 bases. The V gene's germline CDR1 is SGHTA and CDR2 FQGNSA. The trim removed 1 base at V and 2 bases at J, leaving 4 bases unmatched. The CDR3 is 16 amino acids. CDR3 protein: CASSLVAGGTYNEQFF. In DNA form, the CDR3 reads TGTGCCAGCAGCTTAGTCGCGGGGGGTACCTACAATGAGCAGTTCTTC.

The chain employs TRBV6-1 and TRBJ2-6; TRBD1 matches at 7 bases. V was clipped by 4 bases and J by 0 bases; unmatched bases: 6. The CDR3 contains 17 residues. Germline-derived CDR1 and CDR2 are MNHNS and SASEGT. In nucleotides, the CDR3 is TGTGCCAGCAGTGGACATACAGGGGACTCTGGGGCCAACGTCCTGACTTTC. Amino acid sequence: CASSGHTGDSGANVLTF.

This clonotype was detected only a few times. The V gene is TRBV6-8, the J gene TRBJ2-3, with 7 bases that match TRBD2. With V trimmed by 5 bases and J by 8 bases, 13 bases remained unmatched. The length of the CDR3 is 15 residues. Germline loops: CDR1 MNHGY, CDR2 SAAAGT. CDR3 sequence reads: CASSPGPYREVTQYF. In DNA, the CDR3 is TGTGCCAGCAGTCCTGGACCTTATCGGGAGGTTACGCAGTATTTT.

The genes are TRBV28 and TRBJ1-5, with no clear D. Germline V gene sequence: CDR1 MDHEN, CDR2 SYDVKM. Trimming took off 2 bases at V and 4 bases at J, with 9 bases between the two ends. This CDR3 has 14 residues. This chain's CDR3 is CASSLGDTNQPQHF. Written as DNA, the CDR3 is TGTGCCAGCAGTTTAGGAGATACTAATCAGCCCCAGCATTTT.

The genes are TRBV4-1 and TRBJ2-3, with D unresolved. Germline CDR1 and CDR2: MGHRA and YSYEKL. V shed 4 bases and J shed 1 base, with 15 bases lying between them. The length of the CDR3 is 16 residues. The CDR3 DNA follows: TGCGCCAGCAGCCGTGGCGGAACGGCTGGCACAGATACGCAGTATTTT. Translation: CASSRGGTAGTDTQYF.

The table lists this clonotype with a few counts. This rearrangement joins TRBV4-1 to TRBJ1-1; TRBD1 matches at 8 bases. The CDR3 has 17 residues. Germline V gives CDR1 MGHRA, CDR2 YSYEKL. The trim removed 0 bases at V and 0 bases at J, leaving 6 bases unmatched. In nucleotides, the CDR3 is TGCGCCAGCAGCCAAGATGGCAGGGGGCTGTTGAACACTGAAGCTTTCTTT. Its protein is CASSQDGRGLLNTEAFF.

The chain carries TRBV19 and TRBJ1-1; D is undetermined. The CDR3 sequence is 11 residues long. Trimming took 8 bases from V and 6 from J, leaving 10 bases between them. The germline V gene encodes CDR1 LNHDA and CDR2 SQIVND (reference sequence). The CDR3, as DNA: TGTGCCAGTCGTTTGAGGGCTGAAGCTTTCTTT. Protein: CASRLRAEAFF.

The chain is built from TRBV6-6 and TRBJ2-7, with a tentative D call TRBD2 (5 bases). From germline, CDR1 is MNHNY and CDR2 SVGAGI (reference sequence). This CDR3 contains 15 residues. The V end lost 4 bases, the J end lost 3 bases, and 16 bases lay between the germline ends. Here the CDR3 reads CASSLWRTRVYEQYF. The CDR3 coding sequence is TGTGCCAGCAGTTTATGGAGGACTCGGGTCTACGAGCAGTACTTC.

In this sample, this clonotype turned up a few times. The gene calls are TRBV12-3 or TRBV12-4 and TRBJ2-2; the match to TRBD2 covers 7 bases. CDR3 size: 13 residues. V was pared by 10 bases and J by 6 bases, with 8 bases of the junction left unmatched. Here the CDR3 reads CATRGDHPGELFF. Here the CDR3 DNA reads TGTGCCACCCGGGGGGATCACCCCGGGGAGCTGTTTTTT.

The chain recombines TRBV11-2 with TRBJ1-3; 8 bases agree with TRBD1. The ends lost 3 bases at V and 0 bases at J; junction bases unmatched: 4. Germline V gene data show CDR1 as SGHAT and CDR2 as FQNNGV. This CDR3 spans 16 amino acids. The DNA of the CDR3 is TGTGCCAGCAGCTTTAAAACAGGGGGCTCTGGAAACACCATATATTTT. Its protein is CASSFKTGGSGNTIYF.

V usage is TRBV6-2 or TRBV6-3 and J usage is TRBJ2-5, with a tentative D call TRBD1 (6 bases). Germline V gene lookup returns CDR1 MNHEY and CDR2 SVGEGT. V shed 6 bases and J shed 1 base, with 9 bases lying between them. There are 13 residues in the CDR3. The CDR3 DNA reads TGTGCCAGCAGCGTGGACAGCCAAGAGACCCAGTACTTC. As protein: CASSVDSQETQYF.

The genes are TRBV7-8 and TRBJ2-1, with D tentatively TRBD1 or TRBD2 (5 bases each). The CDR3 runs to 19 residues. Germline V CDR1 and CDR2: SGHVS, FQNEAQ. V shed 5 bases and J shed 7 bases, with 30 bases lying between them. This chain's CDR3 is CASSQKTRRQRVGLNEQFF. For the CDR3, the DNA is TGTGCCAGCAGCCAGAAAACGAGGAGACAGAGGGTCGGGCTAAATGAGCAGTTCTTC.

This clonotype was seen more than once but under ten times. V and J are TRBV7-9 and TRBJ2-7; 9 bases are shared with TRBD1. V lost 4 bases and J lost 2; bases outside the gene matches: 6. CDR1 and CDR2 from the germline V gene are SEHNR and FQNEAQ (reference sequence). CDR3 length equals 15 residues. CDR3 coding DNA: TGTGCCAGCAGCTCCGGGACAGGGTCGACCTACGAGCAGTACTTC. Protein product: CASSSGTGSTYEQYF.

The V and J genes are TRBV7-6 and TRBJ1-1; TRBD1 agrees at 9 bases. Germline CDR1 is SGHVS and CDR2 is FNYEAQ. The CDR3 length is 14 residues. The V and J ends lost 5 bases and 6 bases, in that order; junction bases with no gene match: 7. The CDR3 region has the DNA TGTGCCAGCAGCCCCCGAGACAGGGGGTCTGAAGCTTTCTTT. This gives the protein CASSPRDRGSEAFF.

This clonotype was counted between two and nine times. The chain is built from TRBV7-6 and TRBJ2-1; D unclear. The CDR3 totals 10 residues. V lost 8 bases, J lost 5 bases, and 4 bases lay in between. Per the germline V gene, CDR1 is SGHVS and CDR2 is FNYEAQ. The CDR3 protein is CASGNNEQFF. CDR3 DNA sequence: TGTGCCAGCGGTAACAATGAGCAGTTCTTC.

This clonotype was counted between two and nine times. V is TRBV7-2 and J is TRBJ1-5; 7 bases are a match to TRBD1. The germline V gene has CDR1 SGHTA and CDR2 FQGNSA. This CDR3 is built from 15 residues. The V gene end was trimmed by 1 base and the J gene end by 3 bases; junction bases not matched to a gene: 3. CDR3 residues: CASSLGTGLNQPQHF. The CDR3 DNA reads as TGTGCCAGCAGCTTAGGGACAGGCCTCAATCAGCCCCAGCATTTT.

This clonotype was recorded a few times. The chain carries TRBV6-1 and TRBJ2-5; either TRBD1 or TRBD2 may fit D (6 bases each). Trimming removed 7 bases from V and 5 bases from J, with 20 bases in between. The germline gives CDR1 MNHNS, CDR2 SASEGT. The CDR3 is made up of 15 amino acids. The CDR3 nucleotides read TGTGCCAGCAACCCGAGGATCGGGGGCACGGAGACCCAGTACTTC. Its translation is CASNPRIGGTETQYF.

The V and J genes are TRBV6-6 and TRBJ1-2; tentatively, D is TRBD1 (5 bases). This CDR3 comprises 13 residues. From germline, CDR1 is MNHNY and CDR2 SVGAGI (reference sequence). V gave up 6 bases and J gave up 4 bases, with 12 bases separating them. CDR3 bases: TGTGCCAGCAGGCCGGGACCGACCTATGGCTACACCTTC. Translated: CASRPGPTYGYTF.

This clonotype was counted many times. CDR3 nucleotides: TGTGCCAGCAGTTTATGGGCCGCAGATACGCAGTATTTT. Protein sequence: CASSLWAADTQYF. The chain uses TRBV12-3 or TRBV12-4 and TRBJ2-3; no clear D. The V gene lost 2 bases and the J gene lost 4 bases, with 7 bases spanning the gap. There are 13 residues in the CDR3.

This clonotype was seen ten or more times. V and J are TRBV7-8 and TRBJ1-1; D may be TRBD1 (6 bases). Trimming removed 5 bases from V and 5 bases from J, with 15 bases in between. The CDR3 covers 14 residues. Germline CDR1 is SGHVS and CDR2 is FQNEAQ. CDR3 sequence: CASSPRGGRTEAFF. For the CDR3, the DNA is TGTGCCAGCAGCCCCCGAGGGGGGAGGACTGAAGCTTTCTTT.

This clonotype was seen at least ten times. This chain uses TRBV7-2 with TRBJ1-2; no reliable D call. Trimming pared 5 bases from V and 3 bases from J, leaving 7 bases between. Germline V gene data show CDR1 as SGHTA and CDR2 as FQGNSA. This CDR3 region has 12 residues. CDR3 protein: CASSQLDYGYTF. The CDR3 nucleotides read TGTGCCAGCAGCCAACTCGACTATGGCTACACCTTC.

V is TRBV7-9 and J is TRBJ2-7; D call uncertain. In germline, CDR1 is SEHNR, CDR2 FQNEAQ (reference sequence). V dropped 1 base and J dropped 3 bases, with 7 bases sitting between them. There are 13 residues in the CDR3. The CDR3 spells CASSLGVVYEQYF. The CDR3, as DNA: TGTGCCAGCAGCTTAGGGGTCGTCTACGAGCAGTACTTC.

Only a few counts were recorded for this clonotype. The V call is TRBV6-1, the J call TRBJ1-2; D unresolved. The germline V gene has CDR1 MNHNS and CDR2 SASEGT. This CDR3 comprises 14 residues. The ends were cut back, 7 bases at V and 5 bases at J, with 17 bases in the middle. CDR3 in amino acids: CASTPGDGGYGYTF. The CDR3 DNA reads as TGTGCCAGCACCCCCGGCGACGGAGGGTATGGCTACACCTTC.

This clonotype came up a few times. The chain has TRBV7-2 and TRBJ1-1, with 7 bases that match TRBD1. Germline CDR1 reads SGHTA; CDR2 reads FQGNSA. V was clipped by 6 bases and J by 11 bases; unmatched bases: 9. This CDR3 is built from 12 residues. As DNA, the CDR3 is TGTGCCAGCAGGCGGACAGGCGCCGGGGCTTTCTTT. Protein product: CASRRTGAGAFF. Combining the CDR3 with reference TRBV7-2 and TRBJ1-1 gives the whole variable domain GAGVSQSPSNKVTEKGKDVELRCDPISGHTALYWYRQSLGQGLEFLIYFQGNSAPDKSGLPSDRFSAERTGGSVSTLTIQRTQQEDSAVYLCASRRTGAGAFFGQGTRLTVV.